The 11 T cell receptor beta chains below all came from one sample that was sequenced in a study of shared clonotypes between healthy human individuals. Sequencing was performed with immunoSEQ multiplex PCR; in TCRdb, only in-frame clones are kept and a portion is missing. The sample includes about 2.3 million clones, just under 95% seen only once; the top ten take around 0.35%. Sequencing was done on a sample of naive CD4+ T cells from PBMCs. The subset is: CD45RA+ positively selected. The receptors here all came from a man aged 18 to 29 in good health. Some clones in this sample may be carry-over from other donors' samples.

This chain connects TRBV7-2 to TRBJ2-3; D may be TRBD2 (6 bases). The germline gives CDR1 SGHTA, CDR2 FQGNSA. Between the trimmed V and J ends, which lost 5 bases and 0 bases, there was a span of 9 bases. The CDR3 consists of 14 residues. The CDR3 DNA follows: TGTGCCAGCAGCCAGCGGGCTAGCACAGATACGCAGTATTTT. It specifies CASSQRASTDTQYF.

J is TRBJ2-3 and V is TRBV5-4; D remains ambiguous. Germline V gene lookup returns CDR1 SGHNT and CDR2 YYREEE (reference sequence). The CDR3 length is 12 residues. With 4 bases removed from V and 2 bases from J, the gap between germline ends came to 5 bases. In nucleotides, the CDR3 is TGTGCCAGCAGCATGAACACAGATACGCAGTATTTT. Translation gives CASSMNTDTQYF.

V is TRBV7-3 and J is TRBJ2-1; D remains unclear. Between the trimmed V and J ends, which lost 5 bases and 0 bases, there was a span of 17 bases. Germline V CDR1 and CDR2: SGHTA, FQGTGA. The CDR3 spans 17 residues. As DNA, the CDR3 is TGTGCCAGCAGCGCGCCGGGCCACACGAGCTCCTACAATGAGCAGTTCTTC. Its protein is CASSAPGHTSSYNEQFF.

This chain joins TRBV30 and TRBJ1-3; 7 bases are shared with TRBD1. The germline V gene has CDR1 GTSNPN and CDR2 SVGIG (reference sequence). V was pared by 3 bases and J by 8 bases, with 7 bases of the junction left unmatched. The CDR3 totals 13 residues. The CDR3 nucleotides are TGTGCCTGGAGGCGCAGGGGGTTGGACACCATATATTTT. Its protein product is CAWRRRGLDTIYF.

This chain joins TRBV29-1 and TRBJ2-3; 7 bases match TRBD2. The CDR3 totals 14 residues. Germline V gene data show CDR1 as SQVTM and CDR2 as ANQGSEA. The ends lost 7 bases at V and 5 bases at J; junction bases unmatched: 12. This chain's CDR3 is CSAVEAGLRDTQYF. CDR3 in DNA: TGCAGCGCGGTCGAAGCGGGATTGAGAGATACGCAGTATTTT.

This clone occurred once. For the CDR3, the DNA is TGTGCCAGCGGCCTGATCGGGAAAATGGATACGCAGTATTTT. Translating gives CASGLIGKMDTQYF. The chain combines TRBV7-2 with TRBJ2-3, with D maybe TRBD2 (5 bases). This CDR3 comprises 14 residues. V lost 8 bases, J lost 6 bases, and 18 bases lay in between. Looked up from germline, CDR1 is SGHTA and CDR2 is FQGNSA.

This clone was picked up one time. The J gene is TRBJ2-5, the V gene TRBV7-2; weak D call: TRBD2 (6 bases). Germline V gene data show CDR1 as SGHTA and CDR2 as FQGNSA. Trimming left V 0 bases short and J 5 bases short, with 10 bases between. CDR3 length: 14 residues. CDR3 residues: CASSLATSLETQYF. CDR3 DNA sequence: TGTGCCAGCAGCTTAGCAACTAGCCTGGAGACCCAGTACTTC.

V gene TRBV27 combines with J gene TRBJ1-5; 7 bases map to TRBD1. CDR1 is MNHEY and CDR2 is SMNVEV in the germline V gene (reference sequence). This CDR3 comprises 15 residues. V shed 6 bases and J 5 bases; nucleotides not matched to a gene: 10. CDR3 in amino acids: CASSPQGVFYQPQHF. The CDR3 region has the DNA TGTGCCAGCAGCCCGCAGGGGGTCTTCTATCAGCCCCAGCATTTT.

The chain combines TRBV5-6 with TRBJ2-5, with D possibly being TRBD2 (6 bases). Germline V gene lookup returns CDR1 SGHDT and CDR2 YYEEEE. V was pared by 1 base and J by 11 bases, with 12 bases between. CDR3 size: 12 residues. This CDR3 is CASSLFSGEQYF. The CDR3 DNA reads as TGTGCCAGCAGCTTGTTTTCGGGGGAGCAGTACTTC.

V usage is TRBV7-9 and J usage is TRBJ2-1, with 13 positions matching TRBD2. V gave up 5 bases and J gave up 6 bases; unmatched junction bases: 4. The CDR3 is 15 amino acids. Germline V gene data show CDR1 as SEHNR and CDR2 as FQNEAQ (reference sequence). CDR3 nucleotides: TGTGCCAGCAGCCAAACTAGCGGGAGGGCCAATGAGCAGTTCTTC. Protein product: CASSQTSGRANEQFF. The full variable domain, with the rest looked up from reference TRBV7-9 and TRBJ2-1, is DTGVSQNPRHKITKRGQNVTFRCDPISEHNRLYWYRQTLGQGPEFLTYFQNEAQLEKSRLLSDRFSAERPKGSFSTLEIQRTEQGDSAMYLCASSQTSGRANEQFFGPGTRLTVL.

This chain joins TRBV28 and TRBJ1-4; D remains ambiguous. The V and J ends lost 3 bases and 5 bases respectively, with 10 bases between them. CDR1 is MDHEN and CDR2 is SYDVKM in the germline V gene. The CDR3 sequence is 14 residues long. CDR3 DNA sequence: TGTGCCAGCAGTTTTTGGGGTTCGAATGAAAAACTGTTTTTT. Protein sequence: CASSFWGSNEKLFF.